This paragraph reports one T cell receptor beta chain. The antigen this receptor binds is unknown. A much larger clone lies one base from this, so it may be a read error. CDR3 length: 14 amino acids, cysteine to phenylalanine. Only the CDR3 portion is preserved as DNA: 42 bases, with reading frame beginning at the first base. Trimming removed 2 bases from V and 7 bases from J; the gene matches leave 5 bases unexplained. CDR1 GTSNPN and CDR2 SVGIG were looked up in the germline V gene (reference sequence). This specimen comes from a study of breast tumors, draining lymph nodes, adjacent tissues (dated by TCRdb to the mid-2010s). In the study overall: In breast cancer patients, the study compared the TCR beta repertoires of tumor, adjacent nontumor tissue and axillary lymph nodes. In human breast cancer, the study set out to evaluate how tumor, surrounding tissue and draining lymph node repertoires relate to one another and whether T cells may move between these sites. Overall results and qualifications from the work: Tumors showed preferential V and J gene usage, and their T-cell repertoire diversity fell below that of lymph nodes yet above that of nontumor tissue. Tumor and nontumor tissue repertoires were significantly more similar in luminal-like than in basal-like breast cancer. The data were considered consistent with most tumor T cells being derived from the lymph node and subsequently expanding within tumor tissue. The conclusion that tumor T cells originate in lymph nodes was framed as consistent with a hypothesis rather than directly demonstrated.

The lymph node samples were taken from the axillary draining lymph nodes of breast cancer patients. The sample was run on an Illumina HiSeq 2000. TCR beta chain libraries were generated through multiplex PCR amplification. High-throughput sequencing was used to analyze the amplified TCR beta chain products. Through fastp at Q25 and MiXCR, TCRdb rebuilt clones from the public reads, retaining in-frame beta chains. Each CDR3 protein gets just one entry, which takes the most common genes and DNA from the rows behind it. The sample table lists 200,000 to 250,000 distinct CDR3 sequences, around 34% of them with a count of one. The ten largest clones add up to 3.6% of the sample.

This sequence uses TRBV30 and TRBJ1-4, and 9 junction bases match TRBD1. The sequence was obtained from a female donor with breast cancer. Some clones in this sample may be carry-over from other donors' samples. The specimen was axillary lymph node tissue. The CDR3 here reads CAWSPGTGSEKLFF. The sequenced DNA: TGTGCCTGGAGTCCCGGGACAGGGAGTGAAAAACTGTTTTTT.